This T cell receptor (beta chain) emerged from a study of cytomegalovirus exposure and HLA in healthy donors. Study observations and caveats: Most TCRs appeared rarely, but some public TCRs recurred in many donors. When the data were analyzed later, several of the most significant clusters appeared to be linked to common viral pathogens. In a later analysis, TCR beta V- and J-gene trimming was associated with a missense DCLRE1C variant. A previous analysis found most TCR beta V segments productive roughly 90% or roughly 30% of the time.

Germline loops: CDR1 LNHDA, CDR2 SQIVND (reference sequence). The CDR3 has 14 amino acids. V was clipped by 7 bases and J by 3 bases, with 15 bases between them. Researchers ran the PCR with 60 Vbeta and 13 Jbeta primers. The repertoire was sequenced with immunoSEQ multiplex PCR; TCRdb's copy has only in-frame clones and lacks some. The data show over 100,000 clones, 8% to 9.5% seen once. Details on this clone: Its antigen is unidentified.

V gene TRBV19 combines with J gene TRBJ1-2, with D possibly being TRBD1 (5 bases). The specimen was PBMCs. The clonotype originates from a man between 40 and 49 years old in good health and CMV-seronegative. The chain's CDR3 is CASILGQGDYGYTF. As DNA, the CDR3 is TGTGCCAGTATCCTCGGGCAGGGCGACTATGGCTACACCTTC. Combining the CDR3 with reference TRBV19 and TRBJ1-2 gives the whole variable domain DGGITQSPKYLFRKEGQNVTLSCEQNLNHDAMYWYRQDPGQGLRLIYYSQIVNDFQKGDIAEGYSVSREKKESFPLTVTSAQKNPTAFYLCASILGQGDYGYTFGSGTRLTVV.